These 8 T cell receptor beta chains were sequenced from one sample in a study of T cells in Graves' hyperthyroidism and ophthalmopathy (dated by TCRdb to between 2018 and 2021). Libraries came from multiplex PCR. Sequencing instrument: Illumina HiSeq 2000. Amplification of TCR beta CDR3 regions was carried out from RNA transcripts. A first-round RT-PCR of the TCR CDR3 used the HTBI primer set with the Qiagen OneStep RT-PCR kit. TCRdb reprocessed the public reads (quality trimming at Q25 with fastp, clone calling with MiXCR) and kept in-frame beta chains. Rows with a matching CDR3 protein are joined into one entry that keeps the most common DNA and genes. A total of about 380,000 distinct CDR3 sequences appear in this sample, approximately 13% of them only once. Of the sample, roughly 9.6% falls within the top ten clones. The specimen sequenced was blood. These receptors all come from a woman between 55 and 75 years old with Graves' hyperthyroidism.

This clonotype was observed a handful of times. The rearrangement uses TRBV20-1 and TRBJ2-5, with D unresolved. Trimming shortened V by 1 base and J by 5 bases, and 17 bases separated the two germline ends. The CDR3 is 15 residues long. Germline-derived CDR1 and CDR2 are DFQATT and SNEGSKA (reference sequence). This CDR3 is CSARAATLSTETQYF. Written as DNA, the CDR3 is TGCAGTGCTAGAGCTGCGACCCTTAGTACGGAGACCCAGTACTTC.

At least ten counts were recorded for this clonotype. J is TRBJ2-7 and V is TRBV2; D is possibly TRBD1 (6 bases). Germline assignment: CDR1 SNHLY and CDR2 FYNNEI. The CDR3 runs to 14 residues. Trimming shortened V by 5 bases and J by 3 bases, and 14 bases separated the two germline ends. The CDR3: CASSIGQTNYEQYF. The CDR3 DNA reads as TGTGCCAGCAGTATTGGACAGACCAACTACGAGCAGTACTTC.

The chain combines TRBV12-3 or TRBV12-4 with TRBJ1-2, with D unclear. The CDR3 length is 14 residues. V was cut by 2 bases and J by 3 bases, with 10 bases left in between. The CDR3: CASSLRHRDYGYTF. CDR3 bases: TGTGCCAGCAGTTTACGGCACAGAGACTATGGCTACACCTTC.

There are many counts of this clonotype. The CDR3, as DNA: TGTGCCACCAGTGATTCCCGTCAAGAGACCCAGTACTTC. Translating it yields CATSDSRQETQYF. The rearrangement joins TRBV24-1 to TRBJ2-5; no reliable D call. In germline, CDR1 is KGHDR, CDR2 SFDVKD. The CDR3 loop spans 13 amino acids. V lost 2 bases and J lost 2, with 5 bases in between.

As for this clonotype: Given a much more abundant clone one base away, this may be a read error. The chain combines TRBV11-2 with TRBJ1-5; D is possibly TRBD1 (6 bases). CDR3 length: 13 residues. Trimming removed 5 bases at V and 7 bases at J, with 12 bases between. Germline lookup yields CDR1 SGHAT and CDR2 FQNNGV. The CDR3 coding sequence is TGTGCCAGCAGCCTTCAGGGGTGGCAGCCCCAGCATTTT. Encoded protein: CASSLQGWQPQHF.

This clonotype was counted between two and nine times. The rearrangement links TRBV19 to TRBJ2-3; D might be TRBD2 (5 bases). The CDR3 has 14 amino acids. The ends were cut back, 7 bases at V and 2 bases at J, with 13 bases in the middle. CDR1 LNHDA and CDR2 SQIVND come from the germline V gene (reference sequence). The CDR3 reads CASKRSLDTDTQYF. CDR3 coding DNA: TGTGCCAGTAAGCGGAGCCTAGACACAGATACGCAGTATTTT.

This clonotype was seen ten or more times. J is TRBJ1-5 and V is TRBV28; D perhaps matches TRBD1 (5 bases). Trimming cost V 6 bases and J 1 base, with 19 bases left between them. The germline CDR1 and CDR2 sequences are MDHEN and SYDVKM. CDR3 size: 17 residues. The CDR3 nucleotides read TGTGCCAGCAGCCTACAGGAGGCCTGGGGAAGCAATCAGCCCCAGCATTTT. Translating gives CASSLQEAWGSNQPQHF.

This clonotype was observed at least ten times. The chain combines TRBV15 with TRBJ2-3, with 7 bases aligning to TRBD2. The CDR3 contains 16 residues. V trimming: 8 bases; J trimming: 0 bases; junction bases outside the gene matches: 11. Germline CDR1 LNHNV, CDR2 YYDKDF (reference sequence). CDR3 sequence (DNA): TGTGCCACCGCGAAACCGACTAGCACTAGCACAGATACGCAGTATTTT. It yields the protein CATAKPTSTSTDTQYF.